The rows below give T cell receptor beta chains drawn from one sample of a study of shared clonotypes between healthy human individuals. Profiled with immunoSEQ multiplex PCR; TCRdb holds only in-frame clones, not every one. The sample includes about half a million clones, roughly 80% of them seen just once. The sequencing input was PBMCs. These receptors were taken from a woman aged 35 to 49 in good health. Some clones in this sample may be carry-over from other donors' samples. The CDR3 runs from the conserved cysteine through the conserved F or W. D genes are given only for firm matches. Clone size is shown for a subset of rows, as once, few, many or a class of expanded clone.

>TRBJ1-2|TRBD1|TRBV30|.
TGTGCCTGGAGTACCCCCCGAGACAGGGCTAACTATGGCTACACCTTC
CAWSTPRDRANYGYTF
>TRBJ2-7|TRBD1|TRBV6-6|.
TGTGCCAGCAGTGGGACAGGGGTGGGGGCAGCCTACGAGCAGTACTTC
CASSGTGVGAAYEQYF
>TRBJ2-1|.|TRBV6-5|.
TGTGCCAGCAGTCCCCCTGGGGGATCCTACAATGAGCAGTTCTTC
CASSPPGGSYNEQFF
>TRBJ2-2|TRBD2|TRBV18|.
TGTGCCAGCTCACCCCGGTATTTGAGCGCGGGAGTCATCGGGGAGCTGTTTTTT
CASSPRYLSAGVIGELFF
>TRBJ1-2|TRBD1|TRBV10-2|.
TGCGCCAGCAATACCGGGACAGGCGACTATGGCTACACCTTC
CASNTGTGDYGYTF
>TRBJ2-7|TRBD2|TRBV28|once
TGTGCCAGCAACTCGGGTAGCGGGAGTGACGAGCAGTACTTC
CASNSGSGSDEQYF
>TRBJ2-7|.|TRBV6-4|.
TGTGCCAGCAGTGCCCAGAGATGGGTAAGGGGCTACGAGCAGTACTTC
CASSAQRWVRGYEQYF
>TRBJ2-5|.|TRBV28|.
TGTGCCAGCAGGCGGGATCAGGGGGAAGAGACCCAGTACTTC
CASRRDQGEETQYF
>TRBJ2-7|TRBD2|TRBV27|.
TGTGCCAGCAGTTTCCTTCCGGGACTAACTTACGAGCAGTACTTC
CASSFLPGLTYEQYF
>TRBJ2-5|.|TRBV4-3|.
TGCGCCAGCAGCCAAGTTTTTAGCAGCCACCAAGAGACCCAGTACTTC
CASSQVFSSHQETQYF
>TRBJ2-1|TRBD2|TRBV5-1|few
TGCGCCAGCAGCGGGGGACTAGCGGGAGTTCTAGACTACAATGAGCAGTTCTTC
CASSGGLAGVLDYNEQFF
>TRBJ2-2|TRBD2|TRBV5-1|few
TGCGCCAGCAGCCCGGCTAGCGGAATAACCGGGGAGCTGTTTTTT
CASSPASGITGELFF
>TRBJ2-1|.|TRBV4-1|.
TGCGCCAGCAGCCAAGAAGAGCGGAGGAATGAGCAGTTCTTC
CASSQEERRNEQFF
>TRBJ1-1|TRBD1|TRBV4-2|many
TGTGCCAGCAGCCAGGACAGGGGTACTGAAGCTTTCTTT
CASSQDRGTEAFF
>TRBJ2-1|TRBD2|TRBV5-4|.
TGTGCCAGCAGCTTGGCTTTAGGCGGGAGGGCGGTAGGTGAGCAGTTCTTC
CASSLALGGRAVGEQFF
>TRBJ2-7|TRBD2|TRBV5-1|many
TGCGCCAGCAGCTTGAACAGCGGGGACGAGCAGTACTTC
CASSLNSGDEQYF
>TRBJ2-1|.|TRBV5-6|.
TGTGCCAGCAGCTTGTTTACGGAATACTCCTACAATGAGCAGTTCTTC
CASSLFTEYSYNEQFF
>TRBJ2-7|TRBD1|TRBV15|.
TGTGCCACCAGCAGAGATCGGCAGGGGGACATGCAGTACTTC
CATSRDRQGDMQYF
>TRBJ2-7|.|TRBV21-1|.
TGTGCCAGCAGCACAGGGACAGCTCCTAGACCCTACGAGCAGTACTTC
CASSTGTAPRPYEQYF
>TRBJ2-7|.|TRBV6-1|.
TGTGCCAGCAGTGAAATGGCGGAGGGGGGGCATACAACCTACGAGCAGTACTTC
CASSEMAEGGHTTYEQYF
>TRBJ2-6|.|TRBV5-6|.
TGTGCCAGCAGCTTGAGGGGGAGCTCTGGGGCCAACGTCCTGACTTTC
CASSLRGSSGANVLTF
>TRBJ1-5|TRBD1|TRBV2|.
TGTGCCAGCGCCGGGACAGGGGGGCCCAATCAGCCCCAGCATTTT
CASAGTGGPNQPQHF
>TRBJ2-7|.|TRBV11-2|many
TGTGCCAGCAGCTTCCGGGGGACAGTGATACACGAGCAGTACTTC
CASSFRGTVIHEQYF
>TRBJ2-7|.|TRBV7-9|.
TGTGCCAGCAGCTTATCCTCCATCCCCGAGCAGTACTTC
CASSLSSIPEQYF
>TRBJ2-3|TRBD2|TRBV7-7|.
TGTGCTAGCAGCTTAGCGGGAGCCTCAGATACGCAGTATTTT
CASSLAGASDTQYF
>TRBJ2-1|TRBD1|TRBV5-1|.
TGCGCCAGCAGAACGGGACAGGGAGCGGTTTACAATGAGCAGTTCTTC
CASRTGQGAVYNEQFF
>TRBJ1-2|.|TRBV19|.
TGTGCCAGTAGTATAACCGGGGCGCCGGGTGGCTACACCTTC
CASSITGAPGGYTF
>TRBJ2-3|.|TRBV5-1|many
TGCGCCACCGCAGTGACGGACTCAGGGGATACGCAGTATTTT
CATAVTDSGDTQYF
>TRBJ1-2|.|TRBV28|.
TGTGCCAGCAGTTTTAACCCCCCCCGGGGATCTGGCTACACCTTC
CASSFNPPRGSGYTF
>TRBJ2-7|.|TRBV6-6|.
TGTGCCAGCAGCCACGACAGTAACTCCTACGAGCAGTACTTC
CASSHDSNSYEQYF
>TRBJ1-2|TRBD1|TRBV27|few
TGTGCCAGCAGTCTGAACAGGGGAGGCTATGGCTACACCTTC
CASSLNRGGYGYTF
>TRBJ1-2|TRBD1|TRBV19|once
TGTGCCAGTAGTATAGACCGGACAGGGCGAGGCTACACCTTC
CASSIDRTGRGYTF
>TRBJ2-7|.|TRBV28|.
TGTGCCAGCAGTTACGGGGTCTACGAGCAGTACTTC
CASSYGVYEQYF
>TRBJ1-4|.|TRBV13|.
TGTGCCAGCAGCTTAGGAGGGGCAACTAATGAAAAACTGTTTTTT
CASSLGGATNEKLFF
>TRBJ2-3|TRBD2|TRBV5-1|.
TGCGCCAGCGGGGAGGGAGCAGGGCTAGATACGCAGTATTTT
CASGEGAGLDTQYF
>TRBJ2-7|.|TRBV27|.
TGTGCCAGCAGTTTTGGGGCCGGGGGGCTGGGGGAGCAGTACTTC
CASSFGAGGLGEQYF
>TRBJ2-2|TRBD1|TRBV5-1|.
TGCGCCAGCAGCACGGACAGGGTAGTAGCCGGGGAGCTGTTTTTT
CASSTDRVVAGELFF
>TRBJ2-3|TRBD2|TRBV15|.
TGTGCCACCAGCAGTGGGGGGGACGCAGATACGCAGTATTTT
CATSSGGDADTQYF
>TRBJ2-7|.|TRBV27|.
TGTGCCAGCAGTTTTGACCCAGCGAGGGCCGAGCAGTACTTC
CASSFDPARAEQYF
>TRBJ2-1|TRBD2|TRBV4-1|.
TGCGCCAGCAGCCAAGACGGACTAGCGGGATACAATGAGCAGTTCTTC
CASSQDGLAGYNEQFF